This T cell receptor (beta chain) was profiled in a study of tumor-infiltrating lymphocytes in primary liver carcinoma. Study summary: Samples produced roughly 3.5 to 7.13 million productive TCRbeta reads, comparable across tissue types. General study points: Paired tumor-adjacent and tumor-blood samples overlapped less than tumor region pairs did.

A constant-region primer primed TCR beta cDNA synthesis from 500 to 550 ng of total RNA. Three nested multiplex PCR rounds of slightly modified ARM-PCR generated TCR beta libraries. Researchers ran the first two PCR rounds for roughly 10 cycles each with TRBV1-TRBV30 forward primers and a C-beta reverse primer. One entry per CDR3 protein, called by TCRdb with MiXCR from the multiplex PCR reads. The sample gives around 170,000 distinct CDR3 sequences, less than 65% of which show up once; under 75% is in the top ten. Both blood RNA, taken from unsorted whole blood, and germline DNA were extracted. A single count supports this clonotype. The antigen is undetermined. Since the CDR3 does not end with the conserved phenylalanine or tryptophan, this likely comes from a read error. The CDR3 totals 15 residues. Germline assignment: CDR1 SGHAT and CDR2 FQNNGV.

This sequence joins TRBV11-2 and TRBJ2-5; 7 bases are a match to TRBD2. Source material: peripheral blood. This sequence originates from a man between 35 and 55 years old with primary liver carcinoma and hepatitis B virus infection. The CDR3 is CASSIEVRGEETQYL. The CDR3 DNA follows: TGTGCCAGCAGCATAGAAGTACGGGGGGAAGAGACCCAGTACCTC.